This T cell receptor beta chain appears in the sequencing data of a study of cytotoxic CD8 clonotypes in ibrutinib-treated CLL. Points from the study as a whole: Upon ibrutinib response clonality rose, and upon progression it fell back toward baseline. Patients showed higher baseline clonality than age-matched healthy donors, and it tracked circulating CD8+ T-cell counts.

The germline V and J ends were trimmed by 2 bases and 5 bases, with 9 bases remaining between them. The germline V gene has CDR1 SSHAT and CDR2 FNYEAQ (reference sequence). The CDR3 loop spans 13 amino acids. TCRdb's table, derived via immunoSEQ multiplex PCR, lists solely in-frame clones and lacks some. The sample has approximately 130,000 clones; around four fifths are singletons. Concerning this clone itself: No antigen is known for it.

Cryopreserved PBMCs yielded about 2 micrograms of genomic DNA for TCR beta libraries. Sequencing was performed on PBMCs, taken after 24 months of ibrutinib treatment. The V gene is TRBV7-7, the J gene TRBJ2-5, with D unclear. The clonotype was recovered from a human donor with chronic lymphocytic leukemia. The CDR3 spells CASSLNRVETQYF. In DNA, the CDR3 is TGTGCCAGCAGCTTAAACCGGGTGGAGACCCAGTACTTC.